This T cell receptor beta chain was sequenced for a study of blood T cell repertoires in COVID-19. Repertoires were generated with immunoSEQ multiplex PCR, while TCRdb's copy carries only in-frame clones and drops some. The profile covers 170,000 or so clones, with about 86% appearing a single time and roughly 8.7% taken by the ten largest. The CDR3 loop spans 14 amino acids. Germline loops: CDR1 SGHTA, CDR2 FQGTGA. With 5 bases clipped from V and 5 bases from J, the junction kept 5 bases outside the gene matches. The TCR sequence derives from a man aged 45 to 65 with active or convalescent COVID-19. This chain uses TRBV7-3 with TRBJ2-7, with 11 bases fitting TRBD1. Source material: peripheral blood. The CDR3 DNA reads as TGTGCCAGCAGCAGGGACAGGGGGAACCACGAGCAGTACTTC. Translating it yields CASSRDRGNHEQYF.